This passage covers 21 T cell receptor beta chains from one sample sequenced in a study of technical replicates of blood from a handful of donors. Using immunoSEQ multiplex PCR, the repertoire was profiled, and TCRdb retains in-frame clones only, with some absent. The sample holds about 81,000 clones, 90% to 96% seen once. Sequences were obtained from T cells isolated from PBMCs. The receptor set was obtained from a human donor in good health.

The V gene is TRBV2, the J gene TRBJ2-7; D is ambiguous. Looked up from germline, CDR1 is SNHLY and CDR2 is FYNNEI. V was clipped by 3 bases and J by 5 bases, with 8 bases between them. The CDR3 loop spans 12 amino acids. The CDR3 DNA is TGTGCCAGCAGTGACTCCAGGCACGAGCAGTACTTC. Encoded protein: CASSDSRHEQYF.

This clone was recorded a few times. V gene TRBV11-3 combines with J gene TRBJ2-3; 11 bases agree with TRBD2. The CDR3 extends over 16 amino acids. Trimming cost V 1 base and J 0 bases; bases outside gene matches: 0. Germline V lookup: CDR1 SGHNT, CDR2 YENEEA. The CDR3 bases are TGTGCCAGCAGCTTAGGGACTAGCGGGAGCACAGATACGCAGTATTTT. This sequence encodes CASSLGTSGSTDTQYF.

The genes are TRBV7-2 and TRBJ2-3; D may be TRBD2 (5 bases). The V gene's germline CDR1 is SGHTA and CDR2 FQGNSA. CDR3 length: 13 residues. Trimming took 7 bases from V and 14 from J, leaving 22 bases between them. In DNA form, the CDR3 reads TGTGCCAGCACCCTTATGGGCCTAGACGAGGGGTATTTT. Its protein product is CASTLMGLDEGYF.

The chain recombines TRBV19 with TRBJ1-2, with 7 bases identical to TRBD1. Germline CDR1 LNHDA, CDR2 SQIVND (reference sequence). This CDR3 comprises 16 residues. J gave up 0 bases and V 5 bases, and 9 bases lay outside the gene matches. The CDR3 is CASSFLTGAPNYGYTF. CDR3 sequence (DNA): TGTGCCAGTAGTTTCCTAACAGGGGCCCCTAACTATGGCTACACCTTC.

CDR3 sequence: CASSFALAGTYEQYF. The DNA of the CDR3 is TGTGCCAGCAGTTTCGCACTAGCGGGAACCTACGAGCAGTACTTC. The chain has TRBV27 and TRBJ2-7; 10 bases match TRBD2. Germline trimming cut 3 bases from V and 2 bases from J; bases unmatched to any gene: 4. Germline-derived CDR1 and CDR2 are MNHEY and SMNVEV (reference sequence). The CDR3 runs to 15 residues.

This sequence joins TRBV7-3 and TRBJ1-5, with D possibly matching TRBD1 (6 bases). The CDR3 extends over 13 amino acids. Between the trimmed V and J ends, which lost 2 bases and 8 bases, there was a span of 10 bases. Germline V gene data show CDR1 as SGHTA and CDR2 as FQGTGA. This chain's CDR3 is CASSLGGAEPQHF. In nucleotides, the CDR3 is TGTGCCAGCAGCTTAGGGGGCGCAGAGCCCCAGCATTTT.

This rearrangement joins TRBV5-1 to TRBJ2-5, with TRBD2 as a possible D gene (5 bases). The CDR3 sequence is 13 residues long. The germline V gene encodes CDR1 SGHRS and CDR2 YFSETQ. The V gene lost 0 bases and the J gene lost 4 bases, with 7 bases spanning the gap. The CDR3 sequence: CASSLGLAETQYF. The CDR3 DNA follows: TGCGCCAGCAGCTTGGGGCTAGCAGAGACCCAGTACTTC.

The J gene is TRBJ1-2, the V gene TRBV6-5, with unresolved D. Trimming left V 5 bases short and J 8 bases short, with 15 bases between. The CDR3 length is 13 residues. Germline-derived CDR1 and CDR2 are MNHEY and SVGAGI. Here the CDR3 reads CASSRGLIGGYTF. CDR3 DNA sequence: TGTGCCAGCAGTCGCGGCCTAATCGGGGGCTACACCTTC.

The chain has TRBV5-4 and TRBJ2-3; D gene unclear. This CDR3 is built from 13 residues. Germline CDR1 reads SGHNT; CDR2 reads YYREEE (reference sequence). Trimming cost V 1 base and J 11 bases, with 14 bases left between them. The CDR3 loop is CASSLFWAEQQYF. The CDR3 bases are TGTGCCAGCAGCTTGTTTTGGGCCGAACAGCAGTATTTT.

V usage is TRBV9 and J usage is TRBJ2-7, with D maybe TRBD2 (6 bases). Trimming took off 4 bases at V and 2 bases at J, with 13 bases between the two ends. The germline V gene has CDR1 SGDLS and CDR2 YYNGEE. The CDR3 is 14 residues long. As DNA, the CDR3 is TGTGCCAGCAGCCTACGGGACTCTACCTACGAGCAGTACTTC. Protein sequence: CASSLRDSTYEQYF.

The rearrangement links TRBV6-5 to TRBJ2-3; D gene uncertain. Trimming stripped 11 bases from V and 2 bases from J, with 11 bases between. This CDR3 has 12 amino acids. Germline V gene data show CDR1 as MNHEY and CDR2 as SVGAGI. The CDR3: CAVKTDTDTQYF. The CDR3 bases are TGTGCCGTTAAAACAGACACAGATACGCAGTATTTT.

This chain links TRBV5-4 with TRBJ2-1; no reliable D call. This CDR3 is built from 14 residues. Trimming cost V 0 bases and J 9 bases, with 13 bases left between them. Germline loops: CDR1 SGHNT, CDR2 YYREEE (reference sequence). In nucleotides, the CDR3 is TGTGCCAGCAGCTTGGGTCTGCTAGTCGGTGAGCAGTTCTTC. Amino acid sequence: CASSLGLLVGEQFF.

The chain combines TRBV6-6 with TRBJ1-4; D possibly corresponds to TRBD1 (6 bases). Germline V CDR1 and CDR2: MNHNY, SVGAGI (reference sequence). The V gene lost 8 bases and the J gene lost 0 bases, with 16 bases spanning the gap. The CDR3 length is 16 residues. CDR3 sequence (DNA): TGTGCCAGCCTAAAGAAGACAGGCGCAACTAATGAAAAACTGTTTTTT. Translating gives CASLKKTGATNEKLFF.

The genes are TRBV5-1 and TRBJ1-1, with a possible D match to TRBD1 (6 bases). V lost 0 bases and J lost 1, with 19 bases in between. The CDR3 runs 18 residues. Per the germline V gene, CDR1 is SGHRS and CDR2 is YFSETQ. The CDR3 is CASSLEGQGTIGNTEAFF. CDR3 sequence (DNA): TGCGCCAGCAGCTTGGAGGGGCAGGGGACTATTGGGAACACTGAAGCTTTCTTT.

The chain links TRBV10-3 to TRBJ2-7, with 8 bases fitting TRBD2. Germline values: CDR1 ENHRY, CDR2 SYGVKD. V trimming: 8 bases; J trimming: 5 bases; junction bases outside the gene matches: 8. CDR3 length equals 13 residues. CDR3 region: CAIFGGADDEQYF. CDR3 nucleotide sequence: TGTGCCATCTTCGGGGGGGCAGACGACGAGCAGTACTTC.

About this clone itself: Being one base from a much bigger clone, this may be a read error. The genes are TRBV5-6 and TRBJ2-3, with unresolved D. The CDR3 runs to 14 residues. With 2 bases removed from V and 0 bases from J, the gap between germline ends came to 7 bases. The germline CDR1 and CDR2 sequences are SGHDT and YYEEEE. For the CDR3, the DNA is TGTGCCAGCAGCTTTACCGGGAGCACAGATACGCAGTATTTT. Its translation: CASSFTGSTDTQYF.

The chain couples TRBV27 to TRBJ2-7, with 10 bases that match TRBD2. CDR1 and CDR2 from the germline V gene are MNHEY and SMNVEV (reference sequence). This CDR3 contains 16 residues. The V segment lost 5 bases and the J segment 1 base; nucleotides outside the gene matches: 8. The CDR3 protein is CASSPRTSGRSYEQYF. CDR3 DNA sequence: TGTGCCAGCAGTCCTAGGACTAGCGGACGATCCTACGAGCAGTACTTC.

V usage is TRBV9 and J usage is TRBJ2-3, with 9 bases aligning to TRBD2. There are 16 residues in the CDR3. Germline CDR1 SGDLS, CDR2 YYNGEE. Losses at the gene ends were 4 bases for V and 2 bases for J; bases not matched to a gene: 8. The CDR3 coding sequence is TGTGCCAGCAGCCCCCCTCCTAGCGGGGACACAGATACGCAGTATTTT. This codes for CASSPPPSGDTDTQYF.

This chain connects TRBV7-3 to TRBJ1-2; TRBD1 matches at 9 bases. J gave up 8 bases and V 5 bases, and 15 bases lay outside the gene matches. This CDR3 is built from 16 residues. The V gene's germline CDR1 is SGHTA and CDR2 FQGTGA. This CDR3 is CASSPEPLGQGFGYTF. CDR3 nucleotide sequence: TGTGCCAGCAGCCCGGAACCCCTGGGACAGGGTTTCGGCTACACCTTC.

The chain employs TRBV30 and TRBJ1-5, with a possible D match to TRBD1 (6 bases). CDR1 and CDR2 (germline): GTSNPN, SVGIG (reference sequence). V dropped 2 bases and J dropped 3 bases, with 11 bases sitting between them. The CDR3 loop spans 14 amino acids. The CDR3 reads CAWSLNRANQPQHF. For the CDR3, the DNA is TGTGCCTGGAGTCTCAACAGGGCCAATCAGCCCCAGCATTTT.

This clone turned up a few times. CDR3 nucleotides: TGTGCCTTCAGGGACAGTGGGAACACTGAAGCTTTCTTT. Encoded protein: CAFRDSGNTEAFF. J is TRBJ1-1 and V is TRBV30; TRBD1 matches 7 bases. The CDR3 is 13 amino acids. V gave up 7 bases and J gave up 1 base; unmatched junction bases: 6. Germline values: CDR1 GTSNPN, CDR2 SVGIG (reference sequence). Full variable domain (outside the CDR3, taken from reference TRBV30 and TRBJ1-1): SQTIHQWPATLVQPVGSPLSLECTVEGTSNPNLYWYRQAAGRGLQLLFYSVGIGQISSEVPQNLSASRPQDRQFILSSKKLLLSDSGFYLCAFRDSGNTEAFFGQGTRLTVV.